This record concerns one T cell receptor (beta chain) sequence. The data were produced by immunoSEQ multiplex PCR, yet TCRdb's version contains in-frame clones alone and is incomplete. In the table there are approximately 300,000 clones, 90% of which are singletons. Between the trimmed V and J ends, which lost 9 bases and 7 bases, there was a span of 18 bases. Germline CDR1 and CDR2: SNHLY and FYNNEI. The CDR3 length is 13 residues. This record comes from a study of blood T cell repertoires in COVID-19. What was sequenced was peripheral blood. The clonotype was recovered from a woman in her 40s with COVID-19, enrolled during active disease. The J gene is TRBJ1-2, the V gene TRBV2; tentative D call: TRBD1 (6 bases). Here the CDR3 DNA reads TGTGCCAGAGGACAACGGGGGGCGGGTGGCTACACCTTC. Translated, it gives CARGQRGAGGYTF.